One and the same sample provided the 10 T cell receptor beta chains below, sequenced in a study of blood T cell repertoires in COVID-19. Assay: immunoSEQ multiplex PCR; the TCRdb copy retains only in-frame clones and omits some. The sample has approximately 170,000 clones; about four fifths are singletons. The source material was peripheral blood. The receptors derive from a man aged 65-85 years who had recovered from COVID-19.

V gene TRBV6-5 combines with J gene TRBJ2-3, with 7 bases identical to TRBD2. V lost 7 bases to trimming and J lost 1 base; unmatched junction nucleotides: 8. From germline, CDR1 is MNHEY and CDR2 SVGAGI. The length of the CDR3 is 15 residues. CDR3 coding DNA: TGTGCCAGCACCATGGGGGGGATACGCACAGATACGCAGTATTTT. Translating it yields CASTMGGIRTDTQYF.

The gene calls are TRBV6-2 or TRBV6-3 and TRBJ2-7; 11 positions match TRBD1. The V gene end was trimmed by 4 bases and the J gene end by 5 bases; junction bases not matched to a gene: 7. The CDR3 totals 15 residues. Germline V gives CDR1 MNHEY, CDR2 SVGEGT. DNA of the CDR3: TGTGCCAGCAGTTCCCGGGACAGGGGGGTGCACGAGCAGTACTTC. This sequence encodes CASSSRDRGVHEQYF.

The CDR3 DNA sequence: TGTGCCAGCTCACCACTCCAGGGGGCCTACGAGCAGTACTTC. Its protein product is CASSPLQGAYEQYF. This chain joins TRBV18 and TRBJ2-7; 7 bases align to TRBD1. CDR3 length: 14 residues. Germline CDR1 reads KGHSH; CDR2 reads LQKENI. V gave up 1 base and J gave up 2 bases; unmatched junction bases: 2.

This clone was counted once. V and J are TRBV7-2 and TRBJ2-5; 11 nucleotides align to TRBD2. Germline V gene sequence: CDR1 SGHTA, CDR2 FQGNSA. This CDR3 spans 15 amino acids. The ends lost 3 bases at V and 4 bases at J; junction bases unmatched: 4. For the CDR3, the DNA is TGTGCCAGCAGCTTTTTGACTAGCGGGACAGAGACCCAGTACTTC. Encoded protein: CASSFLTSGTETQYF.

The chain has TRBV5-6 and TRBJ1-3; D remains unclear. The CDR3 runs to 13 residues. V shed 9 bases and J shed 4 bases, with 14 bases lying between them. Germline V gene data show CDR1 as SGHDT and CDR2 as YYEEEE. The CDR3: CATTAGSGNTIYF. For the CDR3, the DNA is TGTGCCACGACGGCAGGTTCGGGAAACACCATATATTTT.

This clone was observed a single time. This CDR3 reads CASSPGPLREQYF. In DNA form, the CDR3 reads TGTGCCAGTAGTCCAGGGCCCTTGCGGGAGCAGTACTTC. The chain employs TRBV19 and TRBJ2-7; D might be TRBD1 (5 bases). The CDR3 has 13 amino acids. Germline CDR1 LNHDA, CDR2 SQIVND (reference sequence). Trimming pared 5 bases from V and 7 bases from J, leaving 15 bases between.

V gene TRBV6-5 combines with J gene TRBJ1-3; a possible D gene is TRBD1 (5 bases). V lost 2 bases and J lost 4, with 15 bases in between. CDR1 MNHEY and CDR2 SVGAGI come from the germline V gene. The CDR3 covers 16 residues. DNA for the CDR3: TGTGCCAGCAGTTACGGACTAACAGGCCCCGGAAACACCATATATTTT. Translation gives CASSYGLTGPGNTIYF.

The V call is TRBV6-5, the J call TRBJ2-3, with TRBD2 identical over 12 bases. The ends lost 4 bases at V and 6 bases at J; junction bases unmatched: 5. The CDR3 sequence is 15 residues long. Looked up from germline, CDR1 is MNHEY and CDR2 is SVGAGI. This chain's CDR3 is CASSFLAGGTDTQYF. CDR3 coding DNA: TGTGCCAGCAGTTTTCTAGCGGGAGGGACGGATACGCAGTATTTT.

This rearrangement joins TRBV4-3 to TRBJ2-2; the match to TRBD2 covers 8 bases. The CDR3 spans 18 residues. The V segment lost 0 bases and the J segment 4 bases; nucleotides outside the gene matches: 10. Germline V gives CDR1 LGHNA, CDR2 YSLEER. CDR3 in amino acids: CASSQDMGAGGGTGELFF. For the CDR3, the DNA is TGCGCCAGCAGCCAAGATATGGGGGCGGGAGGAGGCACCGGGGAGCTGTTTTTT.

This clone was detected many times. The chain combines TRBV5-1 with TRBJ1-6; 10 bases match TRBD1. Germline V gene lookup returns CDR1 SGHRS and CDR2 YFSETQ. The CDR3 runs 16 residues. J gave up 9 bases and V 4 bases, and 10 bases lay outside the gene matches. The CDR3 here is CASSNRQGAQSSPLHF. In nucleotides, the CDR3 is TGCGCCAGCAGCAACCGACAGGGGGCACAAAGTTCACCCCTCCACTTT. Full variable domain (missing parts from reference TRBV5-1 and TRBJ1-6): KAGVTQTPRYLIKTRGQQVTLSCSPISGHRSVSWYQQTPGQGLQFLFEYFSETQRNKGNFPGRFSGRQFSNSRSEMNVSTLELGDSALYLCASSNRQGAQSSPLHFGNGTRLTVT.